What follows are 20 T cell receptor beta chains derived from one specimen sequenced in a study of breast tumors, draining lymph nodes, adjacent tissues. Axillary draining lymph nodes of breast cancer patients supplied the node samples. In TCRdb, the multiplex PCR reads were re-called with MiXCR into one record per CDR3 protein. The sample gives some 150,000 distinct CDR3 sequences, around 24% of which show up once; roughly 2.5% is in the top ten. Material: axillary lymph node tissue. These receptor sequences come from a female donor with breast cancer. Some clones in this sample may be carry-over from other donors' samples.

In regard to this clonotype: A much larger clone differs from this one at a single base, so this may be a read error. The gene calls are TRBV6-5 and TRBJ1-2, with 9 bases lining up with TRBD1. In germline, CDR1 is MNHEY, CDR2 SVGAGI. The CDR3 runs to 15 residues. Trimming took 6 bases from V and 6 from J; bases not matched to a gene: 11. CDR3 sequence reads: CASSYWNRGRDGYTF. In nucleotides, the CDR3 is TGTGCCAGCAGCTATTGGAACAGGGGGCGCGATGGCTACACCTTC.

At least ten counts were recorded for this clonotype. The rearrangement links TRBV7-8 to TRBJ1-5, with a tentative D call TRBD1 (5 bases). CDR1 SGHVS and CDR2 FQNEAQ come from the germline V gene. This CDR3 has 16 residues. Deletions cut 1 base from V and 1 base from J, with 11 bases between. CDR3: CASSLDWQGSNQPQHF. DNA for the CDR3: TGTGCCAGCAGCTTAGATTGGCAGGGAAGCAATCAGCCCCAGCATTTT.

Worth noting for this clonotype: Given a much more abundant clone one base away, this may be a read error. The chain employs TRBV4-2 and TRBJ1-3, with D possibly TRBD1 on 6 matching bases. The CDR3 spans 16 residues. Germline V CDR1 and CDR2: LGHNA, YNFKEQ. The CDR3 loop is CASGQEARGSGNTIYF. The CDR3 bases are TGTGCCAGCGGCCAAGAAGCCAGGGGCTCTGGAAACACCATATATTTT.

As to this clonotype: Mismatch with germline at one junction end may stem from a read error. V gene TRBV14 combines with J gene TRBJ2-6; no definite D call. Germline V gene data show CDR1 as SGHDN and CDR2 as FVKESK. The CDR3 consists of 15 residues. CDR3 in amino acids: CASNQRPSGANVLTF. CDR3 in DNA: TGTGCCAGCAACCAACGCCCCTCTGGGGCCAACGTCCTGACTTTC.

This sequence joins TRBV12-3 or TRBV12-4 and TRBJ1-1; TRBD1 matches at 10 bases. There are 14 residues in the CDR3. The V and J ends lost 4 bases and 1 base, in that order; junction bases with no gene match: 0. The CDR3: CASSWTGGNTEAFF. CDR3 DNA: TGTGCCAGCAGTTGGACAGGGGGGAACACTGAAGCTTTCTTT.

V gene TRBV20-1 combines with J gene TRBJ2-5, with 9 bases fitting TRBD1. Germline trimming cut 5 bases from V and 6 bases from J; bases unmatched to any gene: 4. Germline CDR1 reads DFQATT; CDR2 reads SNEGSKA (reference sequence). The CDR3 runs to 12 residues. The CDR3 reads CSAEDRGQTQYF. Written as DNA, the CDR3 is TGCAGTGCTGAGGACAGGGGCCAGACCCAGTACTTC.

This clonotype was seen many times. The chain links TRBV7-9 to TRBJ2-7; D might be TRBD2 (5 bases). This CDR3 contains 14 residues. Germline V CDR1 and CDR2: SEHNR, FQNEAQ (reference sequence). V lost 0 bases, J lost 0 bases, and 6 bases lay in between. The CDR3 DNA follows: TGTGCCAGCAGCTTAGCGGGGAGCTCCTACGAGCAGTACTTC. It specifies CASSLAGSSYEQYF.

This clonotype was counted between two and nine times. The chain employs TRBV28 and TRBJ2-2; 7 bases fit TRBD1. The J segment lost 3 bases and the V segment lost 4 bases, leaving 5 bases of the junction unmatched. Germline V CDR1 and CDR2: MDHEN, SYDVKM. The CDR3 is 15 residues long. CDR3 sequence: CASSSGQVDTGELFF. The CDR3 region has the DNA TGTGCCAGCAGTTCCGGACAGGTGGACACCGGGGAGCTGTTTTTT.

This clonotype was observed at least ten times. The rearrangement uses TRBV28 and TRBJ2-5; D unresolved. V lost 7 bases to trimming and J lost 1 base, with 4 bases between them. Germline V CDR1 and CDR2: MDHEN, SYDVKM. This CDR3 has 11 residues. The CDR3 sequence: CASTGQETQYF. DNA of the CDR3: TGTGCCAGCACGGGCCAAGAGACCCAGTACTTC.

This chain joins TRBV12-5 and TRBJ2-3, with D perhaps being TRBD1 or TRBD2 (5 bases each). Germline V lookup: CDR1 LGHNT, CDR2 FRNRAP. The CDR3 is made up of 17 amino acids. V shed 6 bases and J shed 0 bases, with 19 bases lying between them. The CDR3 bases are TGTGCTAGTGGACAAAACGCCGGGACCCTAAGCACAGATACGCAGTATTTT. As protein: CASGQNAGTLSTDTQYF.

In its sample, this clonotype was seen many times. The chain recombines TRBV28 with TRBJ1-2; D is unresolved. The V end was cut by 4 bases, the J end by 0 bases, with 6 bases between. The germline CDR1 and CDR2 sequences are MDHEN and SYDVKM. This CDR3 is 13 amino acids long. CDR3 protein: CASSYGANYGYTF. CDR3 in DNA: TGTGCCAGCAGTTACGGAGCTAACTATGGCTACACCTTC.

In this sample, this clonotype turned up many times. V is TRBV28 and J is TRBJ2-1; 10 bases align to TRBD2. V was clipped by 6 bases and J by 7 bases; unmatched bases: 6. Germline V CDR1 and CDR2: MDHEN, SYDVKM. The CDR3 consists of 14 residues. CDR3 coding DNA: TGTGCCAGCAGGCTAGCGGGGGCTGGAAATGAGCAGTTCTTC. Encoded protein: CASRLAGAGNEQFF.

About this clonotype itself: A much more abundant neighbour one base away suggests this may be a read error. The chain combines TRBV10-3 with TRBJ1-2, with D hard to call. Germline CDR1 and CDR2: ENHRY and SYGVKD. This CDR3 spans 14 amino acids. Trimming pared 3 bases from V and 0 bases from J, leaving 8 bases between. The CDR3 protein is CAISDGRSNYGYTF. DNA for the CDR3: TGTGCCATCAGTGATGGACGGTCTAACTATGGCTACACCTTC.

This clonotype was observed at least ten times. This chain uses TRBV5-1 with TRBJ2-7; TRBD1 is a possible D gene (5 bases). Germline lookup yields CDR1 SGHRS and CDR2 YFSETQ. V was clipped by 4 bases and J by 3 bases, with 20 bases between them. CDR3 length: 16 amino acids. The CDR3 nucleotides read TGCGCCAGCAGCAGAGAACGTGGGGCCGCGAGCTACGAGCAGTACTTC. It codes for CASSRERGAASYEQYF.

This clonotype appeared a single time. The CDR3 end shows no conserved phenylalanine or tryptophan, and so a read error is likely. V usage is TRBV10-3 and J usage is TRBJ2-7; tentative D call: TRBD1 (6 bases). The CDR3 sequence is 12 residues long. Germline V gene data show CDR1 as ENHRY and CDR2 as SYGVKD. Trimming removed 3 bases from V and 5 bases from J, with 8 bases in between. The CDR3 protein is CAISDDRNEQYC. CDR3 sequence (DNA): TGTGCCATCAGTGACGACAGGAACGAGCAGTACTGC.

The sample holds many counts of this clonotype. The chain couples TRBV7-3 to TRBJ2-2; tentative D call: TRBD2 (6 bases). V was trimmed by 5 bases and J by 5 bases, leaving 9 bases between them. Germline V lookup: CDR1 SGHTA, CDR2 FQGTGA. The CDR3 extends over 13 amino acids. CDR3 in DNA: TGTGCCAGCAGCCACGGACTAACCGGGGAGCTGTTTTTT. It translates to CASSHGLTGELFF.

Many counts were recorded for this clonotype. The chain links TRBV5-1 to TRBJ2-7; the D is unclear. Germline V lookup: CDR1 SGHRS, CDR2 YFSETQ. V was shortened by 0 bases and J by 6 bases, with 10 bases between the two germline ends. CDR3 length: 13 residues. In DNA form, the CDR3 reads TGCGCCAGCAGCTTGGGGGCCCGGGCCGAGCAGTACTTC. Its translation is CASSLGARAEQYF.

Many counts were recorded for this clonotype. The chain is built from TRBV6-1 and TRBJ2-7, with 7 bases lining up with TRBD2. J lost 1 base, V lost 4 bases, and 4 bases had no gene match. The CDR3 loop spans 14 amino acids. The germline V gene has CDR1 MNHNS and CDR2 SASEGT. In DNA, the CDR3 is TGTGCCAGCAGTGTGACTAGCAGATCCTACGAGCAGTACTTC. Protein sequence: CASSVTSRSYEQYF.

This clonotype was detected many times. The chain employs TRBV5-1 and TRBJ2-3; D uncertain. Germline loops: CDR1 SGHRS, CDR2 YFSETQ. The CDR3 is 13 amino acids. V was clipped by 0 bases and J by 4 bases, with 6 bases between them. In DNA, the CDR3 is TGCGCCAGCAGCTTGGAGGCAGCAGATACGCAGTATTTT. Amino acid sequence: CASSLEAADTQYF.

This clonotype was recorded at least ten times. The chain carries TRBV6-6 and TRBJ1-4; possible D gene TRBD1, 5 bases. Germline CDR1 reads MNHNY; CDR2 reads SVGAGI (reference sequence). The CDR3 runs 14 residues. The germline V and J ends were trimmed by 5 bases and 5 bases, with 12 bases remaining between them. The CDR3 sequence: CASSPGTRNEKLFF. The CDR3 DNA is TGTGCCAGCAGTCCCGGGACCCGGAATGAAAAACTGTTTTTT.